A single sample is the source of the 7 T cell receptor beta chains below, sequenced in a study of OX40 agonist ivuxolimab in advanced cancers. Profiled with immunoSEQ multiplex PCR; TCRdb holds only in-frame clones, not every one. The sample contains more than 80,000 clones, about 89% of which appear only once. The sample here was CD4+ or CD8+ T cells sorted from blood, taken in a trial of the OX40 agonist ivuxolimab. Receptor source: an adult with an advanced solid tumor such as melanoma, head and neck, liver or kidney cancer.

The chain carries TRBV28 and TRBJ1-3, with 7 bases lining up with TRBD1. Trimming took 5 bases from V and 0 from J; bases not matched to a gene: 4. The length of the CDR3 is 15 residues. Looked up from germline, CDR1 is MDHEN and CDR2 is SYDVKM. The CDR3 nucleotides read TGTGCCAGCAGTCCACAGGGGCGCTCTGGAAACACCATATATTTT. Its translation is CASSPQGRSGNTIYF.

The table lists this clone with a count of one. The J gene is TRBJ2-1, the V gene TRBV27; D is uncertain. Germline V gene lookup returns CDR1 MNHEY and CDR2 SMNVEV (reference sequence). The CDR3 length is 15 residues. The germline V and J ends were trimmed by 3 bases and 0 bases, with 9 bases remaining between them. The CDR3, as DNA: TGTGCCAGCAGTTTTGGCAGAAGCTCCTACAATGAGCAGTTCTTC. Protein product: CASSFGRSSYNEQFF.

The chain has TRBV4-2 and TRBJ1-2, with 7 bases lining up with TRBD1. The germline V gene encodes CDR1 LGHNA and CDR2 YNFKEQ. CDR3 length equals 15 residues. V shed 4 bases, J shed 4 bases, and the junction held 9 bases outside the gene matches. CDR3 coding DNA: TGTGCCAGCAGCCCGTACAGGGGTGGAGGCTATGGCTACACCTTC. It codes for CASSPYRGGGYGYTF.

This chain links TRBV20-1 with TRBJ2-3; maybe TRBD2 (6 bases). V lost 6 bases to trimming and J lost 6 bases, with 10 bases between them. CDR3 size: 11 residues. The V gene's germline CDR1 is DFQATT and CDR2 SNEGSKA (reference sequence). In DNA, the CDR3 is TGCAGTGCCCACAGCGGGGATACGCAGTATTTT. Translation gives CSAHSGDTQYF.

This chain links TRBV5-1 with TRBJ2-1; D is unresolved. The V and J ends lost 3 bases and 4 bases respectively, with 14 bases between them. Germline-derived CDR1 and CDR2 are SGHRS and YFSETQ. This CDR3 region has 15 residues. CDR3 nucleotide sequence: TGCGCCAGCAGCTCTTCGGACCTCCGGTACAATGAGCAGTTCTTC. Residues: CASSSSDLRYNEQFF.

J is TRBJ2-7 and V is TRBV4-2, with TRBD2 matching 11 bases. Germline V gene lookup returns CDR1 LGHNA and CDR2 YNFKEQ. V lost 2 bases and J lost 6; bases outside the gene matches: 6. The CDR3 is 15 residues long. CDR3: CASSQRLAGPIEQYF. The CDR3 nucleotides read TGTGCCAGCAGCCAAAGACTAGCGGGGCCCATCGAGCAGTACTTC.

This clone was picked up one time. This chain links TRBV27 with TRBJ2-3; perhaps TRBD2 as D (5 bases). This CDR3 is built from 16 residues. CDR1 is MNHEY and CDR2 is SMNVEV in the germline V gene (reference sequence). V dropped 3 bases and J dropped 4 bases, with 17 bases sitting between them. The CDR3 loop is CASSFDFPEVADTQYF. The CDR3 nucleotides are TGTGCCAGCAGTTTCGATTTTCCGGAGGTTGCAGATACGCAGTATTTT.